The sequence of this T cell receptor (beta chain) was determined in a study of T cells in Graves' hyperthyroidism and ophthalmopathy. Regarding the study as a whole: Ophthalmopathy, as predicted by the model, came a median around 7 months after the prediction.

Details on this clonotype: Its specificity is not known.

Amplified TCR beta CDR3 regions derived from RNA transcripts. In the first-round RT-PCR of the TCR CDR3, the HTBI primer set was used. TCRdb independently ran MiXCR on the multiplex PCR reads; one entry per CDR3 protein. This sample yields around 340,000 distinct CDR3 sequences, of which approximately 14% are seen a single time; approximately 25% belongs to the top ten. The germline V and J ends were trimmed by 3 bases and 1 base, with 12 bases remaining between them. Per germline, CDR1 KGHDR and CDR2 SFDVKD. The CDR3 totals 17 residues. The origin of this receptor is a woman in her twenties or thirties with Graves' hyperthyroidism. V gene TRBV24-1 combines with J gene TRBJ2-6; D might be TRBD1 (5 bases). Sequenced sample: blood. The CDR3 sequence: CATSDGAGRSGANVLTF. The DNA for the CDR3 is TGTGCCACCAGTGATGGGGCCGGCAGATCTGGGGCCAACGTCCTGACTTTC.